This TCR beta chain was found in a study of blood T cell repertoires in COVID-19. Enrolled through a virtual design, the participants were between roughly 18 and 90 years of age and came from 24 US areas. Exposed enrollees had met someone with a PCR-confirmed or clinician-diagnosed COVID-19 case at some point within the 2 weeks before study entry. Assay: immunoSEQ multiplex PCR; the TCRdb copy retains only in-frame clones and omits some. Among approximately 140,000 clones listed, 87% were seen once. The CDR3 has 16 amino acids. V shed 4 bases, J shed 5 bases, and the junction held 8 bases outside the gene matches. Looked up from germline, CDR1 is SGDLS and CDR2 is YYNGEE.

Sequenced input: PBMCs or T cells enriched from blood (not recorded which). This receptor was taken from a woman between 40 and 50 years old who had been exposed to COVID-19. The J gene is TRBJ2-2, the V gene TRBV9, with TRBD1 identical over 10 bases. The CDR3 sequence is CASSTYRDRGTGELFF. In nucleotides, the CDR3 is TGTGCCAGCAGCACCTACCGGGACAGGGGTACCGGGGAGCTGTTTTTT.